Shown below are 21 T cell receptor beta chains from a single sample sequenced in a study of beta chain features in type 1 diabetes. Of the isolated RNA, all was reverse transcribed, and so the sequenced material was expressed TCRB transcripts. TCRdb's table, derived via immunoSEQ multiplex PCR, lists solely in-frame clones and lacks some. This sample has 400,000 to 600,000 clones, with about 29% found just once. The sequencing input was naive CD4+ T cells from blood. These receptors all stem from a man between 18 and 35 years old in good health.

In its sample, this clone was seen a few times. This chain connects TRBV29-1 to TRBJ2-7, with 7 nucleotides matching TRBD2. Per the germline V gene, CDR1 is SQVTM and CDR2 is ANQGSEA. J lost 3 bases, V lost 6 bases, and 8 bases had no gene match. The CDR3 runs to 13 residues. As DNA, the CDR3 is TGCAGCGTAAAGACTAGCTTACTCTACGAGCAGTACTTC. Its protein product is CSVKTSLLYEQYF.

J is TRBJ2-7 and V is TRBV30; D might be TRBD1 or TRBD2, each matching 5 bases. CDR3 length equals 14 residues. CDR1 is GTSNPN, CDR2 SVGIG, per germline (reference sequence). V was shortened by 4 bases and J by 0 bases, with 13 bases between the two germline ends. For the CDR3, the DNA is TGTGCCTGGATGGGACGGAGGAGCTCCTACGAGCAGTACTTC. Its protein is CAWMGRRSSYEQYF.

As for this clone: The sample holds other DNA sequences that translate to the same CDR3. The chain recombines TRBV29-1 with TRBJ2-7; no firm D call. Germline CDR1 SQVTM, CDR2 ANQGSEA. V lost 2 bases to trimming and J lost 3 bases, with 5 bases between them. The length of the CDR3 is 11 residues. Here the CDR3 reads CSVERNYEQYF. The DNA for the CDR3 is TGCAGCGTTGAACGCAACTACGAGCAGTACTTC.

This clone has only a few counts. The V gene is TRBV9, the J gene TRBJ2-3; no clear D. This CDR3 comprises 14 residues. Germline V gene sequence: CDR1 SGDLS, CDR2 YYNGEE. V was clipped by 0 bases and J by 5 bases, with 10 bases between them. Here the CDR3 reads CASSVGVAEDTQYF. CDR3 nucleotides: TGTGCCAGCAGCGTAGGTGTAGCAGAAGATACGCAGTATTTT. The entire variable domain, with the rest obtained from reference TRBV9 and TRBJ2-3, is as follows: DSGVTQTPKHLITATGQRVTLRCSPRSGDLSVYWYQQSLDQGLQFLIQYYNGEERAKGNILERFSAQQFPDLHSELNLSSLELGDSALYFCASSVGVAEDTQYFGPGTRLTVL.

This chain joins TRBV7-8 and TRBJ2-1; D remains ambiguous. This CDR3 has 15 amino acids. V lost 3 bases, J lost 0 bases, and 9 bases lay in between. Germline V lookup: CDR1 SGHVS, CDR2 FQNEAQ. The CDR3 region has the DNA TGTGCCAGCAGCTTCATGGCTAGCTCCTACAATGAGCAGTTCTTC. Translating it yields CASSFMASSYNEQFF.

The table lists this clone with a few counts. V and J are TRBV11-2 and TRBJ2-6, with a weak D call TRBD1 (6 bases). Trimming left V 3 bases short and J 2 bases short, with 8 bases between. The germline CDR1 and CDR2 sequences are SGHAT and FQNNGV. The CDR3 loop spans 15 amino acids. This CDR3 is CASSFTGTGANVLTF. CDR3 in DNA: TGTGCCAGCAGCTTCACAGGGACTGGGGCCAACGTCCTGACTTTC. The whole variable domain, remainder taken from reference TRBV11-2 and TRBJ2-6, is EAGVAQSPRYKIIEKRQSVAFWCNPISGHATLYWYQQILGQGPKLLIQFQNNGVVDDSQLPKDRFSAERLKGVDSTLKIQPAKLEDSAVYLCASSFTGTGANVLTFGAGSRLTVL.

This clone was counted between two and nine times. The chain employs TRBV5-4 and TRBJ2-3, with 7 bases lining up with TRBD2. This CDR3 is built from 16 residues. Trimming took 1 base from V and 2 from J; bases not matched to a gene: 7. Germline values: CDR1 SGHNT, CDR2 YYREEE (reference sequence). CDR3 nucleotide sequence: TGTGCCAGCAGCTTGACCAGCGGGGTCCTCACAGATACGCAGTATTTT. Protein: CASSLTSGVLTDTQYF. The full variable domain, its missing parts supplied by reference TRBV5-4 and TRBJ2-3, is ETGVTQSPTHLIKTRGQQVTLRCSSQSGHNTVSWYQQALGQGPQFIFQYYREEENGRGNFPPRFSGLQFPNYSSELNVNALELDDSALYLCASSLTSGVLTDTQYFGPGTRLTVL.

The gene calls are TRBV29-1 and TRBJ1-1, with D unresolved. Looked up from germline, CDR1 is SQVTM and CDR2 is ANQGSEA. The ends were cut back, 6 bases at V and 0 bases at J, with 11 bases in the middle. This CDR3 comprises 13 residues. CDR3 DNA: TGCAGCGTCGCGCGACACCTGAACACTGAAGCTTTCTTT. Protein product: CSVARHLNTEAFF.

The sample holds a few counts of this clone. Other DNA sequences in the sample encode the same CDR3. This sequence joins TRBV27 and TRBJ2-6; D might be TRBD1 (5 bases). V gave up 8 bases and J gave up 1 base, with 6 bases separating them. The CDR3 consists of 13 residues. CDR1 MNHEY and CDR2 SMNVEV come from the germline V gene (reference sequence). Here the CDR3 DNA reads TGTGCCAGCCGACAGTCTGGGGCCAACGTCCTGACTTTC. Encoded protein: CASRQSGANVLTF.

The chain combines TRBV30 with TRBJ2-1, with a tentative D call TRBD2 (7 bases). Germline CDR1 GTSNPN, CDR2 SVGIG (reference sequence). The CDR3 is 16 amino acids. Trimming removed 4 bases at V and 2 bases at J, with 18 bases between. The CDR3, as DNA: TGTGCCTGGATTCAAAGAGGGGGAGGGACCTACAATGAGCAGTTCTTC. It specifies CAWIQRGGGTYNEQFF.

CDR3 sequence (DNA): TGCAGCGTTGAAGACCCCCGGCGGGAGACCTACGAGCAGTACTTC. This sequence encodes CSVEDPRRETYEQYF. This sequence joins TRBV29-1 and TRBJ2-7; 7 bases align to TRBD2. Trimming took 0 bases from V and 2 from J; bases not matched to a gene: 7. Germline CDR1 and CDR2: SQVTM and ANQGSEA. The CDR3 is made up of 15 amino acids.

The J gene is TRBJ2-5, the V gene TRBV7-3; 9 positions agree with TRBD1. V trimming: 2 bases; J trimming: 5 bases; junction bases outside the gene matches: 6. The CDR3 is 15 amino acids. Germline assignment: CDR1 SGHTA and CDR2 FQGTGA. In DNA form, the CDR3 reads TGTGCCAGCAGCTTATTGGGACAGGGCGAGGAGACCCAGTACTTC. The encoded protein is CASSLLGQGEETQYF.

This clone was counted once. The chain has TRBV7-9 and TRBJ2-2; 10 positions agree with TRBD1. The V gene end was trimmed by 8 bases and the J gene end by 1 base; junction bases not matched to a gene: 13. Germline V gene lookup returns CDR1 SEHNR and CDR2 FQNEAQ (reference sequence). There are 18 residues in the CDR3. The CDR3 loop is CASGPSGQGPLNTGELFF. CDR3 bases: TGTGCCAGCGGTCCCTCGGGACAGGGGCCTCTGAACACCGGGGAGCTGTTTTTT.

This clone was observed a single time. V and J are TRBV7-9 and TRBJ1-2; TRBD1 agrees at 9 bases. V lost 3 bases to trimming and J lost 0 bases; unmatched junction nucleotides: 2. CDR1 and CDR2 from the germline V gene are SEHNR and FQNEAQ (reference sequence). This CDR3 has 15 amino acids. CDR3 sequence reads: CASSLDRGANYGYTF. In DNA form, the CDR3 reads TGTGCCAGCAGCTTGGACAGGGGAGCTAACTATGGCTACACCTTC.

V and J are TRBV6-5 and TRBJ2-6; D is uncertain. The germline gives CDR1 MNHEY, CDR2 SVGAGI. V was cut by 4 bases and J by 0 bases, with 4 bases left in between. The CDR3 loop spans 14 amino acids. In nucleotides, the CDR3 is TGTGCCAGCAGTTTGGGCTCTGGGGCCAACGTCCTGACTTTC. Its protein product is CASSLGSGANVLTF.

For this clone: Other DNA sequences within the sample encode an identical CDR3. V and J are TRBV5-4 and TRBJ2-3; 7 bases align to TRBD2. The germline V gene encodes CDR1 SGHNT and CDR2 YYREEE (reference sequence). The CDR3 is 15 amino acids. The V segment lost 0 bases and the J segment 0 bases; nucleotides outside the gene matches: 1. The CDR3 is CASSLGLASTDTQYF. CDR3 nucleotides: TGTGCCAGCAGCTTGGGACTAGCCAGCACAGATACGCAGTATTTT.

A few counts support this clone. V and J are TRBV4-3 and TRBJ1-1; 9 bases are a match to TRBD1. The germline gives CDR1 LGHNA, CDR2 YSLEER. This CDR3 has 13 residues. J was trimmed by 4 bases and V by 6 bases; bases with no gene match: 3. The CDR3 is CASRRQGGTEAFF. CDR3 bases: TGCGCCAGCAGAAGACAGGGGGGCACTGAAGCTTTCTTT.

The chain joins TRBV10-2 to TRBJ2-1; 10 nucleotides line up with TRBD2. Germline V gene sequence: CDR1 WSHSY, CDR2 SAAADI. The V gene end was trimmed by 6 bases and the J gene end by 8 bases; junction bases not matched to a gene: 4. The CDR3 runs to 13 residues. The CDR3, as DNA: TGCGCCAGCAGGCTAGCGGGAGCCGATGAGCAGTTCTTC. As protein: CASRLAGADEQFF.

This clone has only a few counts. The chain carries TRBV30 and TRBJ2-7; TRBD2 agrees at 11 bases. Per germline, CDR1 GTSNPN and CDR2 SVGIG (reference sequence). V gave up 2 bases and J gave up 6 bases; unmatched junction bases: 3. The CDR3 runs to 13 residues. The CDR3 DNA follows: TGTGCCTGGAGTAAACTAGCGGGAGTCGAGCAGTACTTC. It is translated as CAWSKLAGVEQYF.

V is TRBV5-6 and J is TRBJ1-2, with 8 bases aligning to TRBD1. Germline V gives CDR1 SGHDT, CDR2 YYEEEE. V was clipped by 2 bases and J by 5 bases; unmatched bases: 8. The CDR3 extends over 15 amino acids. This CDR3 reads CASSFQDRDGYGYTF. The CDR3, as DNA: TGTGCCAGCAGCTTCCAGGACAGGGATGGTTATGGCTACACCTTC.

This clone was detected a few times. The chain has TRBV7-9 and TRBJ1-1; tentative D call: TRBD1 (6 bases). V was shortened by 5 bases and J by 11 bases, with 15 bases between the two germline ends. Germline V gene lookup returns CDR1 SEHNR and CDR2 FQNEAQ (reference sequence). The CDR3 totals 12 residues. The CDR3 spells CASSDAQGRAFF. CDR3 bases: TGTGCCAGCAGCGACGCCCAGGGGCGGGCTTTCTTT.